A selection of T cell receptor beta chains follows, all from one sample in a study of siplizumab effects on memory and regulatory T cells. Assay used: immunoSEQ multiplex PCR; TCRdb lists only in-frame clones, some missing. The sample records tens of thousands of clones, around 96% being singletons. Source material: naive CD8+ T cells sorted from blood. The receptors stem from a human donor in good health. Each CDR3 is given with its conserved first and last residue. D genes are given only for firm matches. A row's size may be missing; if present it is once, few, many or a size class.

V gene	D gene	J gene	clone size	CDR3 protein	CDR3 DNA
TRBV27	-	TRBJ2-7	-	CASSLSGGGLYEQYF	TGTGCCAGCAGTTTATCAGGAGGGGGCCTCTACGAGCAGTACTTC
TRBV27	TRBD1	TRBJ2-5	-	CASSLEGAPRKQETQYF	TGTGCCAGCAGTTTAGAGGGGGCCCCACGAAAACAAGAGACCCAGTACTTC
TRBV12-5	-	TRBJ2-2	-	CASGLPQGGGTGELFF	TGTGCTAGTGGTTTGCCCCAGGGAGGGGGGACCGGGGAGCTGTTTTTT
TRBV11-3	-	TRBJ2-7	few	CASSPPDRAYEQYF	TGTGCCAGCAGCCCGCCGGACAGAGCCTACGAGCAGTACTTC
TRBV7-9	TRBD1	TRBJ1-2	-	CASSPASGGPYGYTF	TGTGCCAGCAGCCCCGCATCAGGGGGCCCCTATGGCTACACCTTC
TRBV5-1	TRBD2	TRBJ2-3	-	CASSLTSGGLTDTQYF	TGCGCCAGCAGCTTAACTAGCGGGGGACTCACAGATACGCAGTATTTT
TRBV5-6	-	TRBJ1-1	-	CASSLVPTEAFF	TGTGCCAGCAGCTTGGTACCAACTGAAGCTTTCTTT
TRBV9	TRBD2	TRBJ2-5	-	CASSDSGGRGETQYF	TGTGCCAGCTCCGATAGCGGGGGCCGAGGAGAGACCCAGTACTTC
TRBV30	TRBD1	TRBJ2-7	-	CAWSEPDRVNEQYF	TGTGCCTGGAGCGAACCGGACAGGGTGAACGAGCAGTACTTC
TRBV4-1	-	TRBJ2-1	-	CASSHNSGEQFF	TGCGCCAGCAGCCACAATAGCGGCGAGCAGTTCTTC
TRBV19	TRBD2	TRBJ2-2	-	CASSISAGVGTGELFF	TGTGCCAGTAGTATATCAGCGGGGGTGGGCACCGGGGAGCTGTTTTTT
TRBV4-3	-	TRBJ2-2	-	CASSQDRGDTGELFF	TGCGCCAGCAGCCAAGATCGGGGCGACACCGGGGAGCTGTTTTTT
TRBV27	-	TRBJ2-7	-	CASSLGGIPYEQYF	TGTGCCAGCAGTTTGGGGGGTATACCCTACGAGCAGTACTTC
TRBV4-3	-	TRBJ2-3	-	CASSQDFSDLGTDTQYF	TGCGCCAGCAGCCAAGATTTTTCTGATTTAGGCACAGATACGCAGTATTTT
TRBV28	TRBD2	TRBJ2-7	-	CASSLTSTYEQYF	TGTGCCAGCAGTTTGACTAGCACCTACGAGCAGTACTTC
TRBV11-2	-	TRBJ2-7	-	CASSLDSNEQYF	TGTGCCAGCAGCTTAGACAGCAACGAGCAGTACTTC
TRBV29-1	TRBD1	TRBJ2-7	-	CSAKGQFYEQYF	TGCAGCGCGAAGGGACAGTTCTACGAGCAGTACTTC
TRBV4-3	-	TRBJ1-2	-	CASSQDGGVGGYTF	TGCGCCAGCAGCCAAGATGGAGGGGTGGGTGGCTACACCTTC
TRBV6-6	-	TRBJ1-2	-	CASTMGDGYTF	TGTGCCAGCACCATGGGGGATGGCTACACCTTC
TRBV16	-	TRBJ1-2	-	CASSQSPAQSNYGYTF	TGTGCCAGCAGCCAATCACCTGCGCAATCTAACTATGGCTACACCTTC
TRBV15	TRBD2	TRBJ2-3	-	CATSPPGGGDTQYF	TGTGCCACCAGCCCACCGGGGGGAGGAGATACGCAGTATTTT
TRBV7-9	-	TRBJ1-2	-	CASSSTDYRLSNYGYTF	TGTGCCAGCAGCTCAACCGATTACAGATTATCTAACTATGGCTACACCTTC
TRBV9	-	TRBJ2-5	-	CASSVRVGGLETQYF	TGTGCCAGCAGCGTCAGGGTGGGGGGCCTTGAGACCCAGTACTTC
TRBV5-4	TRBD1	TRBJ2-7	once	CASSLDRQGAGKKKQYF	TGTGCCAGCAGCTTGGACCGACAGGGGGCGGGGAAAAAAAAGCAGTACTTC
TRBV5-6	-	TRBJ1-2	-	CASSFGTAEGF	TGTGCCAGCAGCTTCGGGACCGCAGAGGGCTTC
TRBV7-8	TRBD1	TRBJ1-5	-	CASSLTAGGLQPQHF	TGTGCCAGCAGCTTAACGGCAGGGGGCTTACAGCCCCAGCATTTT
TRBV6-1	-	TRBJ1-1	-	CASTTGGGIVAFF	TGTGCCAGCACCACAGGTGGGGGTATAGTGGCTTTCTTT
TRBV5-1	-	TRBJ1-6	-	CASSLFQSSYNSPLHF	TGCGCCAGCAGCTTGTTTCAGAGCTCCTATAATTCACCCCTCCACTTT
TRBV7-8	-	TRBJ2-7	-	CASSAGGAYSSYEQYF	TGTGCCAGCAGCGCTGGGGGAGCGTACTCCTCCTACGAGCAGTACTTC
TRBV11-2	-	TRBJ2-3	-	CASSLDWGGRLGDTQYF	TGTGCCAGCAGCTTAGATTGGGGGGGGCGATTGGGAGATACGCAGTATTTT
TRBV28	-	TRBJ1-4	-	CASSLYYGSTNEKLFF	TGTGCCAGCAGTTTATATTACGGATCAACTAATGAAAAACTGTTTTTT
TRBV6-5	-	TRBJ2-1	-	CASSYSTGPSYNEQFF	TGTGCCAGCAGTTACTCGACCGGTCCTTCCTACAATGAGCAGTTCTTC
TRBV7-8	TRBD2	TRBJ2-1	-	CASDLSGGLYNEQFF	TGTGCCAGTGACCTTAGCGGGGGACTTTACAATGAGCAGTTCTTC
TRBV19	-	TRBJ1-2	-	CASSIPDTGRIYGYTF	TGTGCCAGTAGTATCCCTGATACAGGGAGAATCTATGGCTACACCTTC
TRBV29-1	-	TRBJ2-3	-	CSVEVDRGATDTQYF	TGCAGCGTTGAAGTAGACCGGGGGGCCACAGATACGCAGTATTTT
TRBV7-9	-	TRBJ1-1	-	CASSHPRGPEAFF	TGTGCCAGCAGCCACCCGAGGGGTCCTGAAGCTTTCTTT
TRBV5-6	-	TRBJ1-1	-	CASSLGAGFPEAFF	TGTGCCAGCAGCTTGGGGGCGGGATTCCCCGAAGCTTTCTTT
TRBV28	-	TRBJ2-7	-	CASSLDSSYEQYF	TGTGCCAGCAGTTTGGACAGTTCCTACGAGCAGTACTTC
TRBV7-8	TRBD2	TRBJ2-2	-	CASSLRPSGESGELFF	TGTGCCAGCAGCTTACGGCCTAGCGGGGAATCCGGGGAGCTGTTTTTT
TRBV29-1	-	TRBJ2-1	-	CSVGLSSYNEQFF	TGCAGCGTCGGGTTGAGCTCCTACAATGAGCAGTTCTTC
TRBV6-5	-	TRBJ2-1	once	CASSYSGSSYNEQFF	TGTGCCAGCAGTTACTCGGGAAGCTCCTACAATGAGCAGTTCTTC
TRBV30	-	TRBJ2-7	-	CAWIGGYEQYF	TGTGCCTGGATCGGCGGCTACGAGCAGTACTTC
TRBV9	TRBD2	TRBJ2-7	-	CASSVAGGLTYEQYF	TGTGCCAGCAGCGTAGCGGGGGGGCTGACCTACGAGCAGTACTTC
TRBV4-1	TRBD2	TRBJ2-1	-	CASSQELAVRNEQFF	TGCGCCAGCAGCCAAGAACTAGCGGTCAGGAATGAGCAGTTCTTC
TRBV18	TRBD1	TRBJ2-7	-	CASFPGQGPEQYF	TGTGCCAGCTTCCCGGGACAGGGGCCCGAGCAGTACTTC
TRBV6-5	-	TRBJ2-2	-	CASSYGGGSNTGELFF	TGTGCCAGCAGTTATGGCGGGGGCTCGAACACCGGGGAGCTGTTTTTT
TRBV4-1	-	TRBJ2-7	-	CASSQETGTYEQYF	TGCGCCAGCAGCCAAGAGACAGGCACCTACGAGCAGTACTTC
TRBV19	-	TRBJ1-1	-	CASTGVWAFF	TGTGCCAGTACCGGTGTGTGGGCTTTCTTT
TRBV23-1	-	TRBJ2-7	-	CASSQSSTEYEQYF	TGCGCCAGCAGTCAATCTAGTACCGAATACGAGCAGTACTTC
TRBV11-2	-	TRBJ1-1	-	CASSLAYSGSGTEAFF	TGTGCCAGCAGCTTAGCATATTCGGGGTCGGGCACTGAAGCTTTCTTT
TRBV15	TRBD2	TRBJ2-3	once	CATSTNSPRGESPDTQYF	TGTGCCACCAGCACAAATAGTCCCCGGGGGGAGTCGCCAGATACGCAGTATTTT
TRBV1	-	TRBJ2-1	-	CTSSRERGKYNEQFF	TGCACCAGCAGCCGAGAGCGGGGGAAATACAATGAGCAGTTCTTC
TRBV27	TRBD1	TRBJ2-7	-	CASSLQGASYEQYF	TGTGCCAGCAGTTTACAGGGGGCTTCATACGAGCAGTACTTC
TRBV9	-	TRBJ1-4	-	CASSVGNEKLFF	TGTGCCAGCAGCGTAGGAAATGAAAAACTGTTTTTT
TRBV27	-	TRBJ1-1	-	CASRQGNTEAFF	TGTGCCAGCAGACAGGGGAACACTGAAGCTTTCTTT
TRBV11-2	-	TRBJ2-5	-	CASSLPQGLEETQYF	TGTGCCAGCTCTCTCCCTCAGGGTTTGGAAGAGACCCAGTACTTC
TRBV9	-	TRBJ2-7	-	CASSVAAASSYEQYF	TGTGCCAGCAGCGTAGCGGCAGCTTCCTCCTACGAGCAGTACTTC
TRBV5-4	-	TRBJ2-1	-	CASSLGAHNEQFF	TGTGCCAGCAGCTTGGGGGCCCACAATGAGCAGTTCTTC
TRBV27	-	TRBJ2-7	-	CASTVRQGGSYEQYF	TGTGCCAGCACCGTTAGGCAGGGGGGATCCTACGAGCAGTACTTC
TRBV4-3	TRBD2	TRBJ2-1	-	CASSQVLAVNNEQFF	TGCGCCAGCAGCCAAGTACTAGCGGTAAACAATGAGCAGTTCTTC